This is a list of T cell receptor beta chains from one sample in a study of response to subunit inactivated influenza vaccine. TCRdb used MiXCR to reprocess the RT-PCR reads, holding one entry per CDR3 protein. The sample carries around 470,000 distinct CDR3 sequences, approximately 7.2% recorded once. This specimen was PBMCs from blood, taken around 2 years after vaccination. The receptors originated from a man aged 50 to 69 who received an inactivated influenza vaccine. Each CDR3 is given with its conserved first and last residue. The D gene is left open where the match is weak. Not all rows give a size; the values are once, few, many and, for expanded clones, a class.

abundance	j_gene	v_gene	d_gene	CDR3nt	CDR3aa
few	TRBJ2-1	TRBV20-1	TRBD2	TGCAGTGCTAGCGGGACTAGCGGGAGATCCGCGAATGAGCAGTTCTTC	CSASGTSGRSANEQFF
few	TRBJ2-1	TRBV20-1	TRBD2	TGCAGTGCCAAGACTAGCGGGAGATTCAACAATGAGCAGTTCTTC	CSAKTSGRFNNEQFF
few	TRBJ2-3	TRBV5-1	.	TGCGCCAGCAGCTTGAGGTCAGCTTCAGATACGCAGTATTTT	CASSLRSASDTQYF
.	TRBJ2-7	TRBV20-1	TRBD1	TGCAGTGCTAACCAGGGGGCTACGTCCTACGAGCAGTACTTC	CSANQGATSYEQYF
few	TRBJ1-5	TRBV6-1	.	TGTGCCAGCAGTGGGATGGAATTGAGGGGAAATCAGCCCCAGCATTTT	CASSGMELRGNQPQHF
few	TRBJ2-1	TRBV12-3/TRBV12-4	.	TGTGCCAGCAGTTCCCTCCCCTCCCAGGCGGCGTTCTTC	CASSSLPSQAAFF
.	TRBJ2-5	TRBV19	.	TGTGCCAGTAGTAGGTTGGCCGAGCCCTTCCAAGAGACCCAGTACTTC	CASSRLAEPFQETQYF
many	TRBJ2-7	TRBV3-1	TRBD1	TGTGCCAGCAGCCGAGAGCCGGGACAGGGTTCCTACGAGCAGTACTTC	CASSREPGQGSYEQYF
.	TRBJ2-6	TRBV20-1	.	TGCAGTGCTAGGGCTAACAGGGCCTCTGGGGCCAACGTCCTGACTTTC	CSARANRASGANVLTF
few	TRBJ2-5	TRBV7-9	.	TGTGCCAGCAGCCCCCCTGCCCAAGAGACCCAGTACTTC	CASSPPAQETQYF
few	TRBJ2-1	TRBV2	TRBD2	TGTGCCAGCAGGCCTAGCGGGGGGAGCTCCTACAATGAGCAGTTCTTC	CASRPSGGSSYNEQFF
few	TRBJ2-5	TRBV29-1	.	TGCAGCGTTGCCGGGACAAAAGAGACCCAGTACTTC	CSVAGTKETQYF
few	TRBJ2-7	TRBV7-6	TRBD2	TGTGCCAGCAGCTTAGCGGGTAGCGGGGGGGAGCAGTACTTC	CASSLAGSGGEQYF
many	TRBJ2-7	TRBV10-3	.	TGTGCCATCAGTGAGCGAAGCAGATCCTACGAGCAGTACTTC	CAISERSRSYEQYF
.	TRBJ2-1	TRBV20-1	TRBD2	TGCAGTGCTAGCGATGGCGGGAGGAGGGGCAATGAGCAGTTCTTC	CSASDGGRRGNEQFF
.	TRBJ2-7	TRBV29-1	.	TGCAGCGTCCTCTCGGGGTACGAGCAGTACTTC	CSVLSGYEQYF
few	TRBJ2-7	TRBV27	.	TGTGCCAGCAGTTTAGATGTCGGGTACGAGCAGTACTTC	CASSLDVGYEQYF
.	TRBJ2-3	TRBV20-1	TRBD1	TGCAGTGCGGATGGGACAGAGTGGGGCTTAGATACGCAGTATTTT	CSADGTEWGLDTQYF
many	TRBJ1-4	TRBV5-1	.	TGCGCCAGCAGCTTTGGGCCAACTAATGAAAAACTGTTTTTT	CASSFGPTNEKLFF
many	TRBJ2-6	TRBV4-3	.	TGCGCCAGCAGCCAAGAGGGGGCTGGGGCCAACGTCCTGACTTTC	CASSQEGAGANVLTF
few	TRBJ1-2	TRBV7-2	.	TGTGCCAGCAGCTCCCCTCATGCTAACTATGGCTACACCTTC	CASSSPHANYGYTF
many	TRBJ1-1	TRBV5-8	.	TGTGCCAGCAGAACTTTTGGCTCGGACGCTGAAGCTTTCTTT	CASRTFGSDAEAFF
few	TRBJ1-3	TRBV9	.	TGTGCCAGCAGCGTAGATGGAGGGTGGAGTGCTGGAAACACCATATATTTT	CASSVDGGWSAGNTIYF
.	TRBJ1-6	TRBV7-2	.	TGTGCCAGCAGCTTAGAGTCGTCACGACCCCTCCACTTT	CASSLESSRPLHF
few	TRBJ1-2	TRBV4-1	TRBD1	TGCGCCAGCAGCCCACTTCTCAGGGGGTCGGGGTATGGCTACACCTTC	CASSPLLRGSGYGYTF
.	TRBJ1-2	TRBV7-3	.	TGTGCCAGCAGCCTAACGTCTAACTATGGCTACACCTTC	CASSLTSNYGYTF
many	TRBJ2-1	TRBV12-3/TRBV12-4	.	TGTGCCAGCAGCCCCGGAGGGGGTGAGCAGTTCTTC	CASSPGGGEQFF
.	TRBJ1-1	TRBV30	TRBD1	TGTGCCTCCGTTGGACAGGGTGAAGCTTTCTTT	CASVGQGEAFF
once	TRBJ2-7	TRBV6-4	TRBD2	TGTGCCAGCAGTATCGAGGAGCGGGGATCCTACGAGCAGTACTTC	CASSIEERGSYEQYF
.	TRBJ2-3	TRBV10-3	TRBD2	TGTGCCATCAGCTGGGGGACTAGCGGGGATACGCAGTATTTT	CAISWGTSGDTQYF
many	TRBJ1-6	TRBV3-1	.	TGTGCCAGCAGCGAAACCCCGGATTCACCCCTCCACTTT	CASSETPDSPLHF
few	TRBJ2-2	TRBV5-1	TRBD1	TGCGCCAGCAGCAGCGGGACAGGGGGTAACACCGGGGAGCTGTTTTTT	CASSSGTGGNTGELFF
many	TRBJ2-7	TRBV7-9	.	TGTGCCAGCAGGTCTTCGGGGGTACCCTACGAGCAGTACTTC	CASRSSGVPYEQYF
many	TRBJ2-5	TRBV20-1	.	TGCAGTGCTAGAGATTCGAGGCGGGGCGAGACCCAGTACTTC	CSARDSRRGETQYF
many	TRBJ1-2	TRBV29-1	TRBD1	TGCAGCGTTCCCAAGACAGGGGTTTATGGCTACACCTTC	CSVPKTGVYGYTF
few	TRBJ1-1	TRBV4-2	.	TGTGCCAGTGGGACACACATGAACACTGAAGCTTTCTTT	CASGTHMNTEAFF
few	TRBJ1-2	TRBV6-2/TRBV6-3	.	TGTGCCAGCATGGGCCGGCGGCACAGACCCAACTATGGCTACACCTTC	CASMGRRHRPNYGYTF
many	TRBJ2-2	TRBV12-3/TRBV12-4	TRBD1	TGTGCCAGCAGTGCCGGGACAGGGGGCACCGGGGAGCTGTTTTTT	CASSAGTGGTGELFF
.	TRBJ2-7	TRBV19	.	TGTGCCAGTAGGGGGCTTGCCTACGAGCAGTACTTC	CASRGLAYEQYF
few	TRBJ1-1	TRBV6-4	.	TGTGCCAGCAGTGACTCGGTCAGTCGGTGGGATGGGACTGAAGCTTTCTTT	CASSDSVSRWDGTEAFF
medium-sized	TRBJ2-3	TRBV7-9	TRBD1	TGTGCCAGCAGCTTAAGGGACAGGGAAAAGAATACGCAGTATTTT	CASSLRDREKNTQYF
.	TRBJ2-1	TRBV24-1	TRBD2	TGTGCCACCAGTACGACTAGCGGGGGGGGGAGTCCCTACAATGAGCAGTTCTTC	CATSTTSGGGSPYNEQFF
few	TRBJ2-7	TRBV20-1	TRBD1	TGCAGTGCTAGAACCGGGACAGGGTCCGAGCAGTACTTC	CSARTGTGSEQYF
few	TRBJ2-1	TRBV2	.	TGTGCCAGCAGTGCAGGGTCTTACGATGAGCAGTTCTTC	CASSAGSYDEQFF
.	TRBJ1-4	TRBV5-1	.	TGCGCCAGCAGCTTGGACGGTGAAAAACTGTTTTTT	CASSLDGEKLFF
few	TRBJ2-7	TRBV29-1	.	TGCAGCGTCCTACCTATTAGGGGAAGCTCCTACGAGCAGTACTTC	CSVLPIRGSSYEQYF
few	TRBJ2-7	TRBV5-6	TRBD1	TGTGCCAGCAGCCTCAGGGGGCTTGAGCTATACGAGCAGTACTTC	CASSLRGLELYEQYF
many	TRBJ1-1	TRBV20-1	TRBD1	TGCAGTGCTAGAGCCGGACAGGGGCTGGGGACTGAAGCTTTCTTT	CSARAGQGLGTEAFF
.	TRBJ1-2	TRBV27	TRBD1	TGTGCCAGCAGTTTAAGACAGGGATTAGGCTATGGCTACACCTTC	CASSLRQGLGYGYTF
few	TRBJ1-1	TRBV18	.	TGTGCCAGCTCACACGACAGGATGGCTGAAGCTTTCTTT	CASSHDRMAEAFF
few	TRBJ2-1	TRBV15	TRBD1	TGTGCCACCAGCAGAGGAAACAGGGGGCGTGGGCATGAGCAGTTCTTC	CATSRGNRGRGHEQFF
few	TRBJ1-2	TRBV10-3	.	TGTGCCATTAAGGGGACGGGATTTGTCTATGGCTACACCTTC	CAIKGTGFVYGYTF
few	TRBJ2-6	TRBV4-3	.	TGCGCCAGCAGCCAAGTTGGCTCTGGGGCCAACGTCCTGACTTTC	CASSQVGSGANVLTF
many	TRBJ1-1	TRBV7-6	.	TGTGCCAGCAGTAGTCCGGGACGGAACACTGAAGCTTTCTTT	CASSSPGRNTEAFF
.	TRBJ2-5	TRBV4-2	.	TGTGCCAGCAGCCAAGAGAGAACGAGGAAACAAGAGACCCAGTACTTC	CASSQERTRKQETQYF
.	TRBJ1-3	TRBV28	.	TGTGCCAGCAGACCAGAGACCGATGGAAACACCATATATTTT	CASRPETDGNTIYF
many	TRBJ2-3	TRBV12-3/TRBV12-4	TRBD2	TGTGCCAGCAGTTTGGGCGGGGGATTAGATACGCAGTATTTT	CASSLGGGLDTQYF